The 26 T cell receptor delta chains given below trace back to one sample, sequenced in a study of gamma-delta chains in newborns, infants, children. TCRdb redid clone calling on the reads using CATT. The sample holds about 5,600 delta-chain clones, roughly 15% seen once. The sample was blood, taken at baseline. The receptor set was obtained from a child who was a newborn, infant or young child, either healthy, febrile or measles-vaccinated (not recorded which).

About this clone itself: A junction end diverges from the germline sequence, so it may reflect a read error. Other DNA sequences from this sample encode an identical CDR3 as well. The rearrangement uses TRDV1 and TRDJ1, with 13 bases matching TRDD3. Germline V gene data show CDR1 as TSWWSYY and CDR2 as QGS. The CDR3 loop spans 19 amino acids. The CDR3 sequence is CALGGASTHYWGIRNKLIF. The CDR3 nucleotides read TGTGCTCTTGGGGGAGCCTCCACACACTACTGGGGGATACGTAATAAGCTCATCTTT.

As regards this clone: This sample includes further DNA sequences coding for the same CDR3. The V gene is TRDV1, the J gene TRDJ3; 8 bases are a match to TRDD2. Trimming at V came to 6 bases and at J to 9 bases, leaving 37 bases not matched to a gene. Per the germline V gene, CDR1 is TSWWSYY and CDR2 is QGS. The CDR3 totals 25 residues. The DNA of the CDR3 is TGTGCTCTTGGTAGAAGGCCTTCCTATTTGCCTGGTCATATAAAAGGGCCTGACGGCACCCGACAGATGTTTTTC. This gives the protein CALGRRPSYLPGHIKGPDGTRQMFF.

This clone was detected ten times or more. The chain couples TRDV2 to TRDJ1, with 11 positions matching TRDD3. Germline V CDR1 and CDR2: GEAIGNYY, EKD. The CDR3 runs 20 residues. V was pared by 0 bases and J by 5 bases, with 19 bases of the junction left unmatched. This chain's CDR3 is CACDTVGPTELGDRGDKLIF. In DNA form, the CDR3 reads TGTGCCTGTGACACCGTGGGCCCCACTGAACTGGGGGATAGGGGAGATAAACTCATCTTT.

V gene TRDV1 combines with J gene TRDJ1; 8 positions agree with TRDD3. Unmatched junction bases numbered 11, after V lost 2 bases and J lost 0 bases. The CDR3 runs 18 residues. Germline V gives CDR1 TSWWSYY, CDR2 QGS. The CDR3 protein is CALGEDPGGPSYTDKLIF. The DNA of the CDR3 is TGTGCTCTTGGGGAAGATCCTGGGGGACCGTCTTACACCGATAAACTCATCTTT.

This clone has at least ten counts. The V gene is TRDV1, the J gene TRDJ1, with D maybe TRDD2 (5 bases). V was shortened by 0 bases and J by 3 bases, with 23 bases between the two germline ends. The germline V gene encodes CDR1 TSWWSYY and CDR2 QGS. The CDR3 loop spans 19 amino acids. In nucleotides, the CDR3 is TGTGCTCTTGGGGAACTGGGCCTACCGCCTCAAATGGGAGCCGATAAACTCATCTTT. Protein: CALGELGLPPQMGADKLIF.

Details on this clone: This sequence may be a read error, since a much larger clone differs from it by one base. The chain combines TRDV1 with TRDJ2; 12 nucleotides agree with TRDD3. CDR1 and CDR2 (germline): TSWWSYY, QGS. This CDR3 region has 23 residues. V lost 3 bases and J lost 9; bases outside the gene matches: 29. CDR3 nucleotide sequence: TGTGCTCTTGGGGACACTCTACGTAGCTACGTCTGGGGGATACGGGGTATAACAACACAACTCTTCTTT. Its protein product is CALGDTLRSYVWGIRGITTQLFF.

This clone qualifies as medium-sized (0.01 to 0.1%). J is TRDJ1 and V is TRDV1, with D unclear. Per the germline V gene, CDR1 is TSWWSYY and CDR2 is QGS. This CDR3 comprises 14 residues. Trimming removed 3 bases at V and 7 bases at J, with 15 bases between. DNA of the CDR3: TGTGCTCTTGGGGACCGAGACGCGGGCTGTAAACTCATCTTT. It is translated as CALGDRDAGCKLIF.

This clone is medium-sized (0.01 to 0.1%) within its sample. V gene TRAV29/DV5 combines with J gene TRDJ1; D is ambiguous. V dropped 1 base and J dropped 0 bases, with 10 bases sitting between them. CDR1 and CDR2 from the germline V gene are NSMFDY and ISSIKDK. This CDR3 is built from 14 residues. The CDR3 here is CAASPPLYTDKLIF. The CDR3 region has the DNA TGTGCAGCAAGCCCTCCTCTGTACACCGATAAACTCATCTTT. The full variable domain, in which reference TRAV29/DV5 and TRDJ1 provide the parts outside the CDR3, is DQQVKQNSPSLSVQEGRISILNCDYTNSMFDYFLWYKKYPAEGPTFLISISSIKDKNEDGRFTVFLNKSAKHLSLHIVPSQPGDSAVYFCAASPPLYTDKLIFGKGTRVTVEP.

For this clone: Just one base apart from a much larger clone, this may be a read error. V and J are TRDV1 and TRDJ1, with a weak D call TRDD2 (8 bases). V shed 3 bases and J shed 0 bases, with 38 bases lying between them. Germline V gene lookup returns CDR1 TSWWSYY and CDR2 QGS. The CDR3 spans 24 residues. CDR3 region: CALGDTLPTIWGVLNNEYTDKLIF. In nucleotides, the CDR3 is TGTGCTCTTGGGGACACACTTCCTACCATCTGGGGGGTACTCAACAATGAGTACACCGATAAACTCATCTTT.

In its sample, this clone was seen a few times. This chain joins TRDV2 and TRDJ3, with TRDD3 matching 8 bases. The junction had 9 bases not matched to a gene; V was cut back by 0 bases and J by 0 bases. Germline V gene data show CDR1 as GEAIGNYY and CDR2 as EKD. This CDR3 spans 20 amino acids. CDR3 loop: CACDTVRGYPSSWDTRQMFF. CDR3 nucleotide sequence: TGTGCCTGTGACACCGTGAGGGGATACCCTAGCTCCTGGGACACCCGACAGATGTTTTTC.

The sample holds many counts of this clone. V gene TRDV2 combines with J gene TRDJ1, with TRDD3 as a possible D gene (6 bases). The V end lost 4 bases, the J end lost 1 base, and 18 bases lay between the germline ends. The CDR3 consists of 16 residues. Germline V lookup: CDR1 GEAIGNYY, CDR2 EKD. The CDR3 sequence is CACESLGPRVTDKLIF. The CDR3 bases are TGTGCCTGTGAATCCCTGGGGCCCCGGGTCACCGATAAACTCATCTTT.

As for this clone: A much larger clonotype is one base distant, so this may be a read error. V and J are TRDV3 and TRDJ3; 11 bases fit TRDD3. Trimming cost V 2 bases and J 4 bases; bases outside gene matches: 31. The CDR3 length is 25 residues. Germline V gene sequence: CDR1 TVYSNPD, CDR2 GDNSRS (reference sequence). The CDR3 loop reads CAFPPPNQNGGYARSRGWDTRQMFF. CDR3 DNA: TGTGCCTTTCCTCCCCCGAATCAAAATGGGGGATACGCCAGGTCCCGGGGATGGGACACCCGACAGATGTTTTTC.

In its sample, this clone ranks as medium-sized (0.01 to 0.1%). The J gene is TRDJ1, the V gene TRDV2, with D possibly being TRDD3 (6 bases). The CDR3 totals 14 residues. Deletions cut 0 bases from V and 4 bases from J, with 11 bases between. Germline CDR1 GEAIGNYY, CDR2 EKD. CDR3 protein: CACDTVGVVDKLIF. As DNA, the CDR3 is TGTGCCTGTGACACCGTGGGGGTTGTCGATAAACTCATCTTT.

A few counts support this clone. The V and J genes are TRDV2 and TRDJ1; 12 bases align to TRDD3. The CDR3 covers 18 residues. Unmatched junction bases numbered 11, after V lost 0 bases and J lost 4 bases. Germline CDR1 GEAIGNYY, CDR2 EKD. The CDR3 bases are TGTGCCTGTGACACCCTTGGCATACTGGGGGATACTGTCGATAAACTCATCTTT. The encoded protein is CACDTLGILGDTVDKLIF.

This clone is classed as medium-sized. The chain uses TRDV3 and TRDJ1, with 9 bases identical to TRDD3. This CDR3 spans 14 amino acids. Trimming took 5 bases from V and 4 from J; bases not matched to a gene: 11. Germline V CDR1 and CDR2: TVYSNPD, GDNSRS (reference sequence). The CDR3 coding sequence is TGTGCCATCTGGGGGATGTTATTGGGCGATAAACTCATCTTT. Translating gives CAIWGMLLGDKLIF.

This clone was seen a single time. V is TRDV2 and J is TRDJ2; TRDD3 aligns across 9 bases. CDR1 and CDR2 from the germline V gene are GEAIGNYY and EKD. The CDR3 is 18 amino acids. V lost 3 bases, J lost 1 base, and 11 bases stayed unmatched. This chain's CDR3 is CACDALLGDSVLTAQLFF. CDR3 DNA: TGTGCCTGTGACGCTTTACTGGGGGACTCGGTTTTGACAGCACAACTCTTCTTT.

This clone was observed a handful of times. J is TRDJ3 and V is TRDV2; D is unresolved. The V and J ends lost 1 base and 0 bases respectively, with 24 bases between them. Germline V gene data show CDR1 as GEAIGNYY and CDR2 as EKD. This CDR3 has 22 amino acids. Here the CDR3 DNA reads TGTGCCTGTGACACAGTTCGTTACTCCGAACTTGAGAGCTCCTGGGACACCCGACAGATGTTTTTC. It yields the protein CACDTVRYSELESSWDTRQMFF.

The chain links TRDV1 to TRDJ1, with TRDD3 as a possible D gene (6 bases). With 4 bases removed from V and 0 bases from J, the gap between germline ends came to 24 bases. CDR1 and CDR2 (germline): TSWWSYY, QGS. This CDR3 spans 19 amino acids. CDR3 residues: CALGGSMGWLGIDTDKLIF. CDR3 DNA sequence: TGTGCTCTTGGGGGTTCCATGGGGTGGCTGGGGATTGACACCGATAAACTCATCTTT.

By sample share, this clone is medium-sized. This chain uses TRDV2 with TRDJ3; TRDD3 agrees at 8 bases. There are 19 residues in the CDR3. V was clipped by 0 bases and J by 0 bases; unmatched bases: 6. Looked up from germline, CDR1 is GEAIGNYY and CDR2 is EKD. The CDR3 loop is CACDTLLGVSSWDTRQMFF. The CDR3 DNA sequence: TGTGCCTGTGACACCCTACTGGGGGTTAGCTCCTGGGACACCCGACAGATGTTTTTC.

This clone is medium-sized within its sample. This chain uses TRDV1 with TRDJ1, with TRDD3 identical over 9 bases. The CDR3 runs to 19 residues. The germline gives CDR1 TSWWSYY, CDR2 QGS. The J segment lost 0 bases and the V segment lost 0 bases, leaving 11 bases of the junction unmatched. The CDR3: CALGELDPTGGGYTDKLIF. CDR3 sequence (DNA): TGTGCTCTTGGGGAACTAGACCCTACTGGGGGAGGGTACACCGATAAACTCATCTTT.

This clone ranks as medium-sized. This chain connects TRDV1 to TRDJ1; TRDD3 matches 10 bases. V gave up 2 bases and J gave up 1 base; unmatched junction bases: 19. Looked up from germline, CDR1 is TSWWSYY and CDR2 is QGS. CDR3 length: 21 residues. This CDR3 is CALGELVLPTYWGICTDKLIF. Here the CDR3 DNA reads TGTGCTCTTGGGGAATTAGTACTTCCCACGTACTGGGGGATTTGCACCGATAAACTCATCTTT.

Of note for this clone: The mismatch at residue 6 between this DNA's translation and the TCRdb protein of a much larger clone likely reflects a read error; the protein shown is translated from the DNA. The rearrangement joins TRDV2 to TRDJ1, with 8 positions matching TRDD3. In germline, CDR1 is GEAIGNYY, CDR2 EKD. The CDR3 has 18 residues. Trimming cost V 4 bases and J 0 bases; bases outside gene matches: 15. The CDR3 reads CACDLRSGGLNHTDKLIF. The CDR3 DNA follows: TGTGCCTGTGATCTCCGGTCTGGGGGACTAAACCACACCGATAAACTCATCTTT.

The chain is built from TRDV1 and TRDJ1, with TRDD3 matching 11 bases. J gave up 4 bases and V 2 bases, and 24 bases lay outside the gene matches. This CDR3 spans 22 amino acids. CDR1 and CDR2 (germline): TSWWSYY, QGS. Here the CDR3 DNA reads TGTGCTCTTGGGGAATCCTTCTCCTGGGGGATACCCCCCGTCATAAGAAACGATAAACTCATCTTT. It translates to CALGESFSWGIPPVIRNDKLIF.

Judged by abundance, this clone is medium-sized. The V and J genes are TRDV1 and TRDJ2; D is ambiguous. With 2 bases removed from V and 4 bases from J, the gap between germline ends came to 8 bases. Germline CDR1 reads TSWWSYY; CDR2 reads QGS. The CDR3 extends over 14 amino acids. The DNA for the CDR3 is TGTGCTCTTGGGGAAGAAGATTGGACAGCACAACTCTTCTTT. Residues: CALGEEDWTAQLFF.

In regard to this clone: Only one base separates this from a far larger clonotype, so it likely reflects a read error. The sample carries other DNA sequences with the same CDR3. This chain uses TRDV2 with TRDJ1; 10 nucleotides match TRDD3. The CDR3 sequence is 24 residues long. Germline V gene sequence: CDR1 GEAIGNYY, CDR2 EKD. The J segment lost 0 bases and the V segment lost 0 bases, leaving 27 bases of the junction unmatched. DNA of the CDR3: TGTGCCTGTGACACCCTGAGCTTTCCTACGGCGATAATGGGGGATACTTCATACACCGATAAACTCATCTTT. Amino acid sequence: CACDTLSFPTAIMGDTSYTDKLIF.

A word on this clone: TCRdb's entry gives the protein of a much larger clone, which mismatches this DNA's translation at residue 12, likely from a read error; the protein reported here is translated from the DNA. V gene TRDV3 combines with J gene TRDJ1; 11 nucleotides agree with TRDD3. Germline CDR1 is TVYSNPD and CDR2 is GDNSRS (reference sequence). The CDR3 has 17 residues. This chain's CDR3 is CAQRNGYWGISLDKLIF. The CDR3 DNA reads TGTGCTCAACGCAACGGGTACTGGGGGATAAGCCTCGATAAACTCATCTTT.